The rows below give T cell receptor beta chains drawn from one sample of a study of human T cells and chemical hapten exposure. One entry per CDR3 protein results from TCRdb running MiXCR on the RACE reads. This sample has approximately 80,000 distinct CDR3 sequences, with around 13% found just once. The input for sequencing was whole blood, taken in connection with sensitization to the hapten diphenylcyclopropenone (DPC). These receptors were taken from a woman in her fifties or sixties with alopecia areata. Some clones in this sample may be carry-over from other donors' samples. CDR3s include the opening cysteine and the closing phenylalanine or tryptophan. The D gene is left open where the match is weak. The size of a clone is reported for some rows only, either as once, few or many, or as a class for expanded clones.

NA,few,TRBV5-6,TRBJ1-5,TGTGCCAGCAGCAATAAACAGGGAGGATGGAATCAGCCCCAGCATTTT,CASSNKQGGWNQPQHF
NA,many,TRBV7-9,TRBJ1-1,TGTGCCAGCAGTCCGCCAGGGAATTTAAACACTGAAGCTTTCTTT,CASSPPGNLNTEAFF
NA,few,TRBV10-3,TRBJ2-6,TGTGCCATCAGTGTGGGCAACTCTGGGGCCAACGTCCTGACTTTC,CAISVGNSGANVLTF
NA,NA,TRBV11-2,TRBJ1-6,TGTGCCAGCAGCTGGGAGGGTGGACGAGGACATAATTCACCCCTCCACTTT,CASSWEGGRGHNSPLHF
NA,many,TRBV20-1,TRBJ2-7,TGCAGTGCTAGTAGTAGCTTCGAGCAGTACTTC,CSASSSFEQYF
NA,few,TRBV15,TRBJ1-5,TGTGCCACCAGCCGGGCAGGTAGCAATCAGCCCCAGCATTTT,CATSRAGSNQPQHF
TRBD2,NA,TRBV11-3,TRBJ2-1,TGTGCCAGCAGCGGAGCTAGCGGGACATTAGAAGAGCAGTTCTTC,CASSGASGTLEEQFF
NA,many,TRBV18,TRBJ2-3,TGTGCCAGCTCAAGCCTAGCGTCTAGCACAGATACGCAGTATTTT,CASSSLASSTDTQYF
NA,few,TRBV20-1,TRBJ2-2,TGCAGTGCTAGGTATTTCACCGGGGAGCTGTTTTTT,CSARYFTGELFF
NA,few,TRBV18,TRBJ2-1,TGTGCCAGCTCACCAGCCGGGACTGGAAATGAGCAGTTCTTC,CASSPAGTGNEQFF
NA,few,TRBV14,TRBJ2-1,TGTGCCAGCAGCCAAGATCTCCCCAGGGTGGCCCCATACAATGAGCAGTTCTTC,CASSQDLPRVAPYNEQFF
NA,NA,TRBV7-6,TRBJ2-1,TGTGCCAGCAGCCCAGACATCAGCTCCTACAATGAGCAGTTCTTC,CASSPDISSYNEQFF
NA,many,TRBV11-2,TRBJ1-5,TGTGCCAGCACCCTTGACGGGGGGAGCAATCAGCCCCAGCATTTT,CASTLDGGSNQPQHF
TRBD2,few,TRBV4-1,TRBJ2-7,TGCGCCAGCAGCCAAACAGACTCCGGGACTAGCGGGAGAGGCGAGCAGTACTTC,CASSQTDSGTSGRGEQYF
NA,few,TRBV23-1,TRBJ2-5,TGCGCCAGCAGTCAATCGATCCAGGGGAGAGGGGAGACCCAGTACTTC,CASSQSIQGRGETQYF
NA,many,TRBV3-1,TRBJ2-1,TGTGCCAGCAGCCAAGTCGCATCTCCCTACAATGAGCAGTTCTTC,CASSQVASPYNEQFF
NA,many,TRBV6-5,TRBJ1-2,TGTGCCAGCAGGTATCGACAGACAGACGATGGCTACACCTTC,CASRYRQTDDGYTF
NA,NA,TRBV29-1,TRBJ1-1,TGCAGCGCCAGCTTGTCGGGCGACACTGAAGCTTTCTTT,CSASLSGDTEAFF
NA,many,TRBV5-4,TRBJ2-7,TGTGCCAGCAGCTTGAGGGGTCGGAACTACGAGCAGTACTTC,CASSLRGRNYEQYF
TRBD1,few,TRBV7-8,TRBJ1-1,TGTGCCAGCAGCTTCCGGGACAGGGACACTGAAGCTTTCTTT,CASSFRDRDTEAFF
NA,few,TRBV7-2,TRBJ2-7,TGTGCCAGCAGCTTACGGGCGGGGACAAGGGATTATACCTACGAGCAGTACTTC,CASSLRAGTRDYTYEQYF
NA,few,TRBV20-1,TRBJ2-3,TGCAGTGCTAGAAGGTTTCTGACTGGAACAGATACGCAGTATTTT,CSARRFLTGTDTQYF
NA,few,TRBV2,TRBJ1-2,TGTGCCAGCAGCCCCGGTACCCTGGGGGGCTACACCTTC,CASSPGTLGGYTF
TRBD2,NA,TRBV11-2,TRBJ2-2,TGTGCCAGCAGCTTAGCTCTAGCGGGAAACATCGGGGAGCTGTTTTTT,CASSLALAGNIGELFF
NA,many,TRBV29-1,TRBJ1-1,TGCAGCGTCCGCTTTCTCTTGAACACTGAAGCTTTCTTT,CSVRFLLNTEAFF
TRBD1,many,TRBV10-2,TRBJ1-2,TGCGCCAGCAGTTGGGACAGGGATGATGGCTACACCTTC,CASSWDRDDGYTF
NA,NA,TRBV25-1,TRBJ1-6,TGTGCCAGCAGTGAGAAGCTTAATTCACCCCTCCACTTT,CASSEKLNSPLHF
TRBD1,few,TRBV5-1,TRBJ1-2,TGCGCCAGCAGCTTGGCCGGACAGGGGGCTGCCTATGGCTACACCTTC,CASSLAGQGAAYGYTF
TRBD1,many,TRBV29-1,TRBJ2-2,TGCAGCGCCGGGACAGCGATGAACACCGGGGAGCTGTTTTTT,CSAGTAMNTGELFF
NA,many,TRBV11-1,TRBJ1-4,TGTGCCAGCAGCTCGGGCCCAAATGAAAAACTGTTTTTT,CASSSGPNEKLFF
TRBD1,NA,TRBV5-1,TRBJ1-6,TGCGCCAGCAGCGTTGACAGGGTTAATTCACCCCTCCACTTT,CASSVDRVNSPLHF
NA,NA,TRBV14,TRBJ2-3,TGTGCCAGCAGCCAAGATTTGATGGGGTTCCGGCGGGATACGCAGTATTTT,CASSQDLMGFRRDTQYF
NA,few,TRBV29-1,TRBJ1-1,TGCAGCGTCGCTGGACAGATGAACACTGAAGCTTTCTTT,CSVAGQMNTEAFF
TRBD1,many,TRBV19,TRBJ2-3,TGTGCCAGTAGTATTTCCGGGACAGGGTTGGGCACAGATACGCAGTATTTT,CASSISGTGLGTDTQYF
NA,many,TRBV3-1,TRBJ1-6,TGTGCCAGCAGCCAAGTCGCTGTCGGAGGATCGTCACCCCTCCACTTT,CASSQVAVGGSSPLHF
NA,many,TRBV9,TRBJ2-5,TGTGCCAGCAGCCAGGGGGGCTCCCAAGAGACCCAGTACTTC,CASSQGGSQETQYF
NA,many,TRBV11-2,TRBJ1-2,TGTGCCAGCAGCTTAGATCCGGGGGGCCCCTATGGCTACACCTTC,CASSLDPGGPYGYTF
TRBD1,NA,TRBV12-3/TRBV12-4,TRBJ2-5,TGTGCCAGCAGTCTGGGACAGCCGGAGACCCAGTACTTC,CASSLGQPETQYF
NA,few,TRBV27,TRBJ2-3,TGTGCCAGCAGTTCGTTTCCGGGACTCACAGGCACAGATACGCAGTATTTT,CASSSFPGLTGTDTQYF
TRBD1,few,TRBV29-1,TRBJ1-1,TGCAGCGCTCTGACAGGGGGATTCACTGAAGCTTTCTTT,CSALTGGFTEAFF
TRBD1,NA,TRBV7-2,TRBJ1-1,TGTGCCAGCAGCTTCGAGGGACAGCGACTCGCCGCTGAAGCTTTCTTT,CASSFEGQRLAAEAFF
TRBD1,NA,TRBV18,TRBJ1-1,TGTGCCAGCTCAAGGGACAGCACTGAAGCTTTCTTT,CASSRDSTEAFF
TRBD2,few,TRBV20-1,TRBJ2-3,TGCAGTGCCGTCGGGGGACTAGCGGAGACAGATACGCAGTATTTT,CSAVGGLAETDTQYF
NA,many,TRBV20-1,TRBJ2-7,TGCAGTGCTCCCCAGGCATACGAGCAGTACTTC,CSAPQAYEQYF
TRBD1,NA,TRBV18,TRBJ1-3,TGTGCCAGCTCGATGTCGACAGGGGTGGAAAACACCATATATTTT,CASSMSTGVENTIYF
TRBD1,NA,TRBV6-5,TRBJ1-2,TGTGCCAGCAGTTACGGGCAGGGGGGATCATATGGCTACACCTTC,CASSYGQGGSYGYTF
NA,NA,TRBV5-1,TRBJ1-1,TGCGCCAGCAGCTTGGTATCAGGGGTGAACACTGAAGCTTTCTTT,CASSLVSGVNTEAFF
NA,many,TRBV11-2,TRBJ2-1,TGTGCCAGCAGCTTATGGCCGGGATCGAATGAGCAGTTCTTC,CASSLWPGSNEQFF
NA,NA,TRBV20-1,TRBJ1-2,TGCAGTGCTCCCGGGACTGCGAACTATGGCTACACCTTC,CSAPGTANYGYTF
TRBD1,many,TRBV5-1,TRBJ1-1,TGCGCCAGCAGCCCGGACAGGGAACATGGATTGAACACTGAAGCTTTCTTT,CASSPDREHGLNTEAFF
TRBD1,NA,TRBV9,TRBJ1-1,TGTGCCAGCAGCCCCCGACAGGGGGTGAACACTGAAGCTTTCTTT,CASSPRQGVNTEAFF
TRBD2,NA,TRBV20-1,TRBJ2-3,TGCAGTGCCCTCCCCCCTAGCGGTAGCACAGATACGCAGTATTTT,CSALPPSGSTDTQYF
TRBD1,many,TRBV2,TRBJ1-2,TGTGCCAGAGGACGGACAGGGCCGGGGGATGGCTACACCTTC,CARGRTGPGDGYTF